This T cell receptor beta chain is from a study of beta chain features in type 1 diabetes. Sequenced material consisted of expressed TCRB transcripts (all of the isolated RNA was reverse transcribed). The method was immunoSEQ multiplex PCR; TCRdb's version includes in-frame clones alone and lacks a portion of them. Counted here are 360,000 or so clones, about 20% occurring once; the ten biggest clones make up 0.044%. Whole-study findings and limits: The naive, central memory and Treg TCRB repertoires looked more alike in patients than they did in healthy donors.

CDR3 size: 14 residues. The V end lost 6 bases, the J end lost 3 bases, and 13 bases lay between the germline ends. The germline V gene has CDR1 MRHNA and CDR2 SNTAGT. This clone was observed a few times. Its target is not known. Blood was collected once per donor into heparin, averaging roughly 110 mL. Sorting that relied on CD45RO/CCR7/CD25/CD127/CD95/CD27 yielded CD4+ naive, central memory, regulatory and stem cell-like memory cells. The sample consisted of naive CD4+ T cells from blood. The chain combines TRBV6-4 with TRBJ2-3, with a possible D match to TRBD2 (6 bases). The clonotype originates from a woman in her late teens or twenties in good health. In DNA form, the CDR3 reads TGTGCCAGCAGCAGTAGTAGCGGAACAGATACGCAGTATTTT. As protein: CASSSSSGTDTQYF.